The 29 T cell receptor beta chains below come from one sample, sequenced in a study of early T cells in non-severe SARS-CoV-2 infection. TCRdb reanalysed the 5' RACE reads using MiXCR and keeps one entry per CDR3 protein. There are tens of thousands of distinct CDR3 sequences in the sample; approximately 8% occur only once, and roughly 3.5% lies in the top ten. The sample comprised whole blood. These receptors were collected from an adult who was a healthcare worker with PCR-confirmed SARS-CoV-2 infection or an uninfected control (not recorded which).

This clonotype has at least ten counts. The J gene is TRBJ1-2, the V gene TRBV12-3 or TRBV12-4; D is possibly TRBD1 (5 bases). Trimming stripped 8 bases from V and 8 bases from J, with 18 bases between. The length of the CDR3 is 13 residues. The CDR3 DNA reads as TGTGCCAGCGGAACTGGGGGAGGAAAAGGCTACACCTTC. Amino acids: CASGTGGGKGYTF.

The CDR3 here is CSVAPRREDTQYF. The CDR3 nucleotides are TGCAGCGTCGCCCCAAGGAGGGAAGATACGCAGTATTTT. The chain combines TRBV29-1 with TRBJ2-3; D might be TRBD2 (6 bases). The CDR3 is 13 residues long. Germline loops: CDR1 SQVTM, CDR2 ANQGSEA. Trimming removed 6 bases at V and 5 bases at J, with 15 bases between.

This clonotype was detected many times. The rearrangement uses TRBV29-1 and TRBJ1-5; D perhaps matches TRBD1 (5 bases). V was clipped by 5 bases and J by 15 bases, with 20 bases between them. The CDR3 sequence is 12 residues long. In germline, CDR1 is SQVTM, CDR2 ANQGSEA. The CDR3 reads CSVITPQGYRHF. CDR3 sequence (DNA): TGCAGCGTTATCACCCCCCAGGGCTATCGGCATTTT.

The V call is TRBV20-1, the J call TRBJ2-1; no firm D call. The germline V and J ends were trimmed by 5 bases and 6 bases, with 17 bases remaining between them. Per the germline V gene, CDR1 is DFQATT and CDR2 is SNEGSKA (reference sequence). CDR3 length: 14 residues. The CDR3 bases are TGCAGTGCTCAAACGGAACAAGTGGGCAATGAGCAGTTCTTC. Residues: CSAQTEQVGNEQFF.

This clonotype was counted ten times or more. This chain links TRBV6-6 with TRBJ1-2; TRBD1 matches at 12 bases. The length of the CDR3 is 15 residues. V was pared by 2 bases and J by 8 bases, with 6 bases of the junction left unmatched. CDR1 is MNHNY, CDR2 SVGAGI, per germline (reference sequence). The CDR3 sequence is CASSYRRDRGHGYTF. The CDR3 nucleotides are TGTGCCAGCAGTTACCGAAGGGACAGGGGGCACGGCTACACCTTC.

This clonotype was counted at least ten times. The V call is TRBV6-2 or TRBV6-3, the J call TRBJ2-1; TRBD2 is a possible D gene (6 bases). Germline V CDR1 and CDR2: MNHEY, SVGEGT. Deletions cut 5 bases from V and 10 bases from J, with 27 bases between. This CDR3 has 17 residues. The CDR3 protein is CASSPLGGDIYIREQFF. In DNA form, the CDR3 reads TGTGCCAGCAGTCCCCTCGGGGGAGACATCTACATCCGGGAGCAGTTCTTC.

The V gene is TRBV6-6, the J gene TRBJ2-1; TRBD2 aligns across 10 bases. The CDR3 covers 17 residues. The V gene end was trimmed by 7 bases and the J gene end by 2 bases; junction bases not matched to a gene: 11. Germline CDR1 reads MNHNY; CDR2 reads SVGAGI (reference sequence). The CDR3, as DNA: TGTGCCAGCACCGAGGGACTAGCGAGTTCAGCCTACAATGAGCAGTTCTTC. Translation gives CASTEGLASSAYNEQFF.

This clonotype was found many times. This rearrangement joins TRBV6-1 to TRBJ2-2; 9 nucleotides align to TRBD2. The CDR3 is 15 amino acids. Looked up from germline, CDR1 is MNHNS and CDR2 is SASEGT. V shed 3 bases, J shed 5 bases, and the junction held 4 bases outside the gene matches. The CDR3 region is CASSEREGLTGELFF. The CDR3 bases are TGTGCCAGCAGTGAGCGGGAGGGTCTGACCGGGGAGCTGTTTTTT.

CDR3 in DNA: TGTGCCAGCTCACCACCAGCGGGAGCGGGCGAGCAGTACTTC. Its protein is CASSPPAGAGEQYF. The chain has TRBV18 and TRBJ2-7; 8 bases line up with TRBD2. The V gene's germline CDR1 is KGHSH and CDR2 LQKENI. This CDR3 contains 14 residues. V was pared by 0 bases and J by 6 bases, with 4 bases of the junction left unmatched.

This clonotype appeared a few times. This rearrangement joins TRBV12-3 or TRBV12-4 to TRBJ2-3, with 11 bases matching TRBD2. With V trimmed by 6 bases and J by 4 bases, 18 bases remained unmatched. The CDR3 has 19 amino acids. The CDR3 here is CASSPGLGGTSGSADTQYF. CDR3 bases: TGTGCCAGCAGCCCCGGATTGGGTGGAACTAGCGGGAGTGCAGATACGCAGTATTTT.

The chain's CDR3 is CASSPRQGNQPQHF. CDR3 in DNA: TGTGCCAGCAGTCCCCGACAGGGGAATCAGCCCCAGCATTTT. J is TRBJ1-5 and V is TRBV27; 8 bases agree with TRBD1. Germline assignment: CDR1 MNHEY and CDR2 SMNVEV (reference sequence). The CDR3 runs to 14 residues. V gave up 5 bases and J gave up 4 bases; unmatched junction bases: 4.

This clonotype came up a few times. V is TRBV5-4 and J is TRBJ1-2; 9 bases map to TRBD1. Per the germline V gene, CDR1 is SGHNT and CDR2 is YYREEE (reference sequence). The J segment lost 8 bases and the V segment lost 2 bases, leaving 7 bases of the junction unmatched. This CDR3 is 14 amino acids long. Written as DNA, the CDR3 is TGTGCCAGCAGCTTCCGGGACAGGGTGTCGGGCTACACCTTC. Translation: CASSFRDRVSGYTF. The full variable domain, its missing parts supplied by reference TRBV5-4 and TRBJ1-2, is ETGVTQSPTHLIKTRGQQVTLRCSSQSGHNTVSWYQQALGQGPQFIFQYYREEENGRGNFPPRFSGLQFPNYSSELNVNALELDDSALYLCASSFRDRVSGYTFGSGTRLTVV.

Many counts were recorded for this clonotype. The V and J genes are TRBV3-1 and TRBJ2-3, with 8 positions matching TRBD2. CDR3 length equals 15 residues. Germline CDR1 reads LGHDT; CDR2 reads YNNKEL (reference sequence). J was trimmed by 3 bases and V by 1 base; bases with no gene match: 3. The chain's CDR3 is CASSQVAGTTDTQYF. The DNA of the CDR3 is TGTGCCAGCAGCCAAGTAGCGGGGACTACAGATACGCAGTATTTT.

The chain uses TRBV7-9 and TRBJ1-2; D unclear. This CDR3 contains 13 residues. Germline CDR1 SEHNR, CDR2 FQNEAQ (reference sequence). Trimming stripped 6 bases from V and 0 bases from J, with 8 bases between. CDR3 in amino acids: CASSSEANYGYTF. CDR3 bases: TGTGCCAGCAGTTCCGAAGCTAACTATGGCTACACCTTC.

This clonotype occurred many times. CDR3 protein: CASSPDRGQTQYF. DNA of the CDR3: TGTGCCAGCAGCCCCGACAGAGGGCAGACCCAGTACTTC. V gene TRBV5-4 combines with J gene TRBJ2-5; D may correspond to TRBD1 or TRBD2 (5 bases each). Per germline, CDR1 SGHNT and CDR2 YYREEE (reference sequence). V shed 4 bases and J shed 6 bases, with 13 bases lying between them. The CDR3 has 13 amino acids.

This clonotype came up many times. The genes are TRBV9 and TRBJ1-2; 8 nucleotides agree with TRBD1. The CDR3 extends over 15 amino acids. Germline V gene data show CDR1 as SGDLS and CDR2 as YYNGEE. V gave up 3 bases and J gave up 2 bases; unmatched junction bases: 6. The CDR3 here is CASSATGQGNYGYTF. Here the CDR3 DNA reads TGTGCCAGCAGCGCGACAGGACAGGGAAACTATGGCTACACCTTC.

This chain connects TRBV11-1 to TRBJ2-5; D unresolved. This CDR3 comprises 14 residues. With 4 bases removed from V and 5 bases from J, the gap between germline ends came to 14 bases. Germline V CDR1 and CDR2: SGHAT, FQDESV (reference sequence). The DNA for the CDR3 is TGTGCCAGCAGCTCGGCGGCAGGAACCGAGACCCAGTACTTC. Protein: CASSSAAGTETQYF.

In its sample, this clonotype was seen a few times. This chain uses TRBV30 with TRBJ2-7; 7 bases are a match to TRBD1. The ends lost 1 base at V and 5 bases at J; junction bases unmatched: 5. CDR1 is GTSNPN, CDR2 SVGIG, per germline (reference sequence). The CDR3 length is 13 residues. CDR3 coding DNA: TGTGCCTGGAGTGCGACAGGGAATAACGAGCAGTACTTC. It codes for CAWSATGNNEQYF.

This clonotype was observed at least ten times. The V call is TRBV2, the J call TRBJ1-6, with TRBD1 as a possible D gene (5 bases). The CDR3 has 12 amino acids. V shed 4 bases and J shed 14 bases, with 12 bases lying between them. Germline CDR1 is SNHLY and CDR2 is FYNNEI. Written as DNA, the CDR3 is TGTGCCAGCAGTGTAACACGGGGGACCCTCCACTTT. Translated: CASSVTRGTLHF.

This clonotype has only a few counts. The chain joins TRBV4-1 to TRBJ2-5; TRBD2 aligns across 9 bases. Trimming cost V 3 bases and J 3 bases; bases outside gene matches: 2. Per germline, CDR1 MGHRA and CDR2 YSYEKL. The CDR3 is 14 residues long. The CDR3 region is CASSQASGEETQYF. CDR3 sequence (DNA): TGCGCCAGCAGCCAGGCTAGCGGGGAAGAGACCCAGTACTTC.

This clonotype has at least ten counts. The chain combines TRBV7-6 with TRBJ2-7, with TRBD1 matching over 12 bases. Trimming removed 0 bases from V and 11 bases from J; junction bases left unmatched: 5. The CDR3 runs to 14 residues. Germline-derived CDR1 and CDR2 are SGHVS and FNYEAQ. The CDR3: CASSLAGQGALKYF. CDR3 bases: TGTGCCAGCAGCTTAGCGGGACAGGGGGCATTAAAGTACTTC.

There are many counts of this clonotype. This chain joins TRBV29-1 and TRBJ2-1, with D perhaps matching TRBD1 (6 bases). Germline V gene lookup returns CDR1 SQVTM and CDR2 ANQGSEA. The CDR3 contains 12 residues. Deletions cut 5 bases from V and 6 bases from J, with 11 bases between. This CDR3 is CSVRQASNEQFF. CDR3 DNA sequence: TGCAGCGTTCGACAGGCGAGCAATGAGCAGTTCTTC.

The chain recombines TRBV9 with TRBJ2-3, with TRBD1 as a possible D gene (5 bases). Germline assignment: CDR1 SGDLS and CDR2 YYNGEE. The CDR3 loop spans 16 amino acids. V was trimmed by 3 bases and J by 0 bases, leaving 14 bases between them. DNA for the CDR3: TGTGCCAGCAGCGGGGGCGGATCCTTTAGCACAGATACGCAGTATTTT. Encoded protein: CASSGGGSFSTDTQYF.

The chain has TRBV20-1 and TRBJ1-2, with D possibly matching TRBD1 (5 bases). The CDR3 is made up of 14 amino acids. CDR1 DFQATT and CDR2 SNEGSKA come from the germline V gene (reference sequence). Trimming shortened V by 0 bases and J by 9 bases, and 17 bases separated the two germline ends. CDR3 nucleotide sequence: TGCAGTGCTAGAGATACCGGGGGGTCAGAAAGCTACACCTTC. The encoded protein is CSARDTGGSESYTF.

This clonotype was detected a few times. This chain joins TRBV20-1 and TRBJ1-6, with D unresolved. The CDR3 spans 14 residues. V was cut by 3 bases and J by 8 bases, with 14 bases left in between. The germline V gene encodes CDR1 DFQATT and CDR2 SNEGSKA (reference sequence). The CDR3 reads CSASPGWRDSPLHF. Written as DNA, the CDR3 is TGCAGTGCTAGTCCGGGCTGGAGGGATTCACCCCTCCACTTT.

Only a few counts were recorded for this clonotype. The gene calls are TRBV29-1 and TRBJ2-6; D is perhaps TRBD2 (6 bases). Germline loops: CDR1 SQVTM, CDR2 ANQGSEA. CDR3 length equals 17 residues. Trimming shortened V by 1 base and J by 0 bases, and 13 bases separated the two germline ends. The CDR3 sequence is CSVEVASANSGANVLTF. The CDR3 nucleotides read TGCAGCGTTGAAGTGGCTAGCGCGAACTCTGGGGCCAACGTCCTGACTTTC.

The sample holds many counts of this clonotype. The chain carries TRBV12-3 or TRBV12-4 and TRBJ1-5; possible D gene TRBD1, 5 bases. The CDR3 covers 16 residues. Trimming took off 4 bases at V and 0 bases at J, with 13 bases between the two ends. The CDR3 coding sequence is TGTGCCAGCAGTTCGGAGCCGGGACTTAGCAATCAGCCCCAGCATTTT. This sequence encodes CASSSEPGLSNQPQHF.

The gene calls are TRBV7-6 and TRBJ2-2; the D gene is possibly TRBD1 (7 bases). This CDR3 has 15 amino acids. The germline V and J ends were trimmed by 7 bases and 2 bases, with 14 bases remaining between them. Germline CDR1 reads SGHVS; CDR2 reads FNYEAQ. The CDR3 coding sequence is TGTGCCAGCACCGCGGGGACAGATAACACCGGGGAGCTGTTTTTT. This translates into CASTAGTDNTGELFF.

This sequence joins TRBV18 and TRBJ2-5; D gene uncertain. Germline values: CDR1 KGHSH, CDR2 LQKENI. The CDR3 loop spans 13 amino acids. V lost 1 base and J lost 5, with 8 bases in between. The CDR3 loop is CASSPRAEETQYF. The CDR3 nucleotides read TGTGCCAGCTCACCACGGGCGGAGGAGACCCAGTACTTC.